This section outlines one TCR beta chain sequence together with its context. CDR1 is LGHNA and CDR2 is YNFKEQ in the germline V gene. The CDR3 covers 13 residues. The junction had 4 bases not matched to a gene; V was cut back by 8 bases and J by 7 bases. TCRdb fed the RT-PCR reads into MiXCR, producing one record per CDR3 protein. The sample has around 150,000 distinct CDR3 sequences; about 36% are singletons. These data belong to a study of patients and donors after allogeneic stem cell transplantation. The rearrangement links TRBV4-2 to TRBJ2-1; 11 bases agree with TRBD1. Source material: blood, either unsorted or a sorted T cell fraction (not recorded which). The sequence came from a human donor who was either an allogeneic HSCT recipient or a stem cell or donor lymphocyte infusion donor (not recorded which). It is not recorded whose cells these are; they may come from a transplant donor. The CDR3 region is CASRDRGFNEQFF. CDR3 coding DNA: TGTGCCAGCCGGGACAGGGGGTTTAATGAGCAGTTCTTC.